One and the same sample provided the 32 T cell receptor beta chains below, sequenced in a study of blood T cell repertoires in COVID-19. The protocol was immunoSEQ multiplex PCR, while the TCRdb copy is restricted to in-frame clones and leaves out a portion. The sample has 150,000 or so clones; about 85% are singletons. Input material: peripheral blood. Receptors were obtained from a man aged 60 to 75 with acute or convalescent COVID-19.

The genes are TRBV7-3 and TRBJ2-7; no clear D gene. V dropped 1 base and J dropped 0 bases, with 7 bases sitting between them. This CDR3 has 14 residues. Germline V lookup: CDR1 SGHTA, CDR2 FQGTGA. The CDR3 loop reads CASSLNVGSYEQYF. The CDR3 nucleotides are TGTGCCAGCAGCTTAAATGTCGGCTCCTACGAGCAGTACTTC.

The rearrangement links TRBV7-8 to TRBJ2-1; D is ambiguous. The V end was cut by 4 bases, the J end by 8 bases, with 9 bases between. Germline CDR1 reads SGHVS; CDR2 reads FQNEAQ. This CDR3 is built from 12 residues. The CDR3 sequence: CASSSLRDEQFF. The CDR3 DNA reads TGTGCCAGCAGCTCCCTGCGCGATGAGCAGTTCTTC.

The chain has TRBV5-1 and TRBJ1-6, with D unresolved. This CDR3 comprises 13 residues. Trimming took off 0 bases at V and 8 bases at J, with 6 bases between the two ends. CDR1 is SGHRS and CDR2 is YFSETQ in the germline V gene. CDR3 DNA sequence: TGCGCCAGCAGCTTGGATACTGATTCACCCCTCCACTTT. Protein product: CASSLDTDSPLHF.

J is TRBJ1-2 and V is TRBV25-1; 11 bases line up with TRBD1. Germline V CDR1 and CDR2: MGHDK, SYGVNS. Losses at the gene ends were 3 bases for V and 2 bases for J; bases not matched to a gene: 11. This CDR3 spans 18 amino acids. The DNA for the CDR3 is TGTGCCAGCAGTGACCCTCTCCTTGGGACAGGGGGAAACTATGGCTACACCTTC. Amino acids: CASSDPLLGTGGNYGYTF.

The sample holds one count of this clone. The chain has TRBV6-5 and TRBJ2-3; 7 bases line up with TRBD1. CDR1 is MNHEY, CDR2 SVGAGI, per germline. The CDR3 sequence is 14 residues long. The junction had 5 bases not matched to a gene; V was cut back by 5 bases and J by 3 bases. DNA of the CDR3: TGTGCCAGCAGTCCTAACAGGGGAACAGATACGCAGTATTTT. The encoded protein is CASSPNRGTDTQYF.

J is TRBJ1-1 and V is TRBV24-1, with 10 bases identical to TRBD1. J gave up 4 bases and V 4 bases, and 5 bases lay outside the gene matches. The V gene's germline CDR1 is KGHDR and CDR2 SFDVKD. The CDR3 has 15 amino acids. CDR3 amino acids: CATSEAGTGATEAFF. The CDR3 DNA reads TGTGCCACCAGTGAAGCCGGGACAGGGGCCACTGAAGCTTTCTTT.

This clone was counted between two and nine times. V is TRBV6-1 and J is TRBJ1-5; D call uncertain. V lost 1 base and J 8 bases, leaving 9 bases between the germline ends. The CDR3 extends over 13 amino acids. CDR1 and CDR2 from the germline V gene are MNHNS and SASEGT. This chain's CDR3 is CASSEERREPQHF. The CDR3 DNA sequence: TGTGCCAGCAGTGAAGAGAGGAGAGAGCCCCAGCATTTT.

This CDR3 reads CASSAGYNQPQHF. CDR3 DNA sequence: TGTGCCAGCAGTGCAGGGTACAATCAGCCCCAGCATTTT. The rearrangement uses TRBV6-4 and TRBJ1-5; the D gene is possibly TRBD1 (5 bases). CDR1 is MRHNA, CDR2 SNTAGT, per germline. V lost 4 bases to trimming and J lost 3 bases, with 7 bases between them. The CDR3 covers 13 residues.

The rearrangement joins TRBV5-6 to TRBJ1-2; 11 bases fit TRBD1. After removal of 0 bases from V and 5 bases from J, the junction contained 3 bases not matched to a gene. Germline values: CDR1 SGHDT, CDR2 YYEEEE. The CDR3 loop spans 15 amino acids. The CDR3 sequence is CASSLGTGGHYGYTF. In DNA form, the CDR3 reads TGTGCCAGCAGCTTGGGGACAGGGGGCCATTATGGCTACACCTTC.

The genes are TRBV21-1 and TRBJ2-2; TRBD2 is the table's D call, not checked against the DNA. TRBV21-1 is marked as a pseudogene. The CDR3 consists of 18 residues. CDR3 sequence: CASSKPCSGGENTGELFF. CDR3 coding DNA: TGTGCCAGCAGCAAACCCTGTAGCGGGGGGGAGAACACCGGGGAGCTGTTTTTT.

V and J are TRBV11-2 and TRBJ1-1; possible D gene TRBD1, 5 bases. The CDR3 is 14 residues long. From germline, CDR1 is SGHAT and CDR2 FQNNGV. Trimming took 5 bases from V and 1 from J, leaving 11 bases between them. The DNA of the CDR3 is TGTGCCAGCAGCCTGGGGACTCCGAACACTGAAGCTTTCTTT. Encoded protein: CASSLGTPNTEAFF.

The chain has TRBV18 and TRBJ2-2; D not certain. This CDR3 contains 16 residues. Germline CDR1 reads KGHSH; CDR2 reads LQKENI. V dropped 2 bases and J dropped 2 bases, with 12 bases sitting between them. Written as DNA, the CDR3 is TGTGCCAGCTCACCAGTATCGGCAGGAAACACCGGGGAGCTGTTTTTT. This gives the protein CASSPVSAGNTGELFF.

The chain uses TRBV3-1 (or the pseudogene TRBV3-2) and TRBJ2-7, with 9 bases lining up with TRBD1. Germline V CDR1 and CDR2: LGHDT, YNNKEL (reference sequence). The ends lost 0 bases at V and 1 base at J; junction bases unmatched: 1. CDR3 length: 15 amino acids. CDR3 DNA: TGTGCCAGCAGCCAAGAAGGGACAGGGTCCTACGAGCAGTACTTC. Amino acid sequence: CASSQEGTGSYEQYF.

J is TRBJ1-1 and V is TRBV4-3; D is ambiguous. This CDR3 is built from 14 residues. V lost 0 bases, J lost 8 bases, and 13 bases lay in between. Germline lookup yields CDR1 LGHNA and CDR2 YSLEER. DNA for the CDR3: TGCGCCAGCAGCCAAGAACCGCAGGTTGGAGAAGCTTTCTTT. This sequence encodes CASSQEPQVGEAFF.

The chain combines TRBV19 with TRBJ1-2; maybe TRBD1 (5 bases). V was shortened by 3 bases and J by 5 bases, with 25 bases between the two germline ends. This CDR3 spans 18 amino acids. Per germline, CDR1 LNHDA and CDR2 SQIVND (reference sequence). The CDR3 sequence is CASSIGGRGHLEIYGYTF. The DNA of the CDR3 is TGTGCCAGTAGTATCGGGGGTAGAGGACACCTTGAGATTTATGGCTACACCTTC.

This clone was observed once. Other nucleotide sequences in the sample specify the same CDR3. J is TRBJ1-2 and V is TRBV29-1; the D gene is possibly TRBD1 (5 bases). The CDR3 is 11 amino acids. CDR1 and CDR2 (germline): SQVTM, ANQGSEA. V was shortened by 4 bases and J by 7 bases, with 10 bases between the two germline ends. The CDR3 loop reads CSVGDSRGYTF. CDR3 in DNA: TGCAGCGTTGGTGACAGCCGTGGCTACACCTTC.

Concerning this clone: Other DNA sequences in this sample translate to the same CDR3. The CDR3 sequence: CASSLSTDTQYF. CDR3 sequence (DNA): TGTGCCAGCAGCCTCTCCACAGATACGCAGTATTTT. The chain couples TRBV5-4 to TRBJ2-3; the D is unclear. Looked up from germline, CDR1 is SGHNT and CDR2 is YYREEE (reference sequence). CDR3 size: 12 residues. V dropped 4 bases and J dropped 2 bases, with 5 bases sitting between them.

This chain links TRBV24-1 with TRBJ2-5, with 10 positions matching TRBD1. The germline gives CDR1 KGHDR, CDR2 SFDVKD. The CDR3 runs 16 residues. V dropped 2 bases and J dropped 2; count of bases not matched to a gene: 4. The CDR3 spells CATSDSPGQGQETQYF. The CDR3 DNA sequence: TGTGCCACCAGTGATTCCCCGGGACAGGGGCAAGAGACCCAGTACTTC.

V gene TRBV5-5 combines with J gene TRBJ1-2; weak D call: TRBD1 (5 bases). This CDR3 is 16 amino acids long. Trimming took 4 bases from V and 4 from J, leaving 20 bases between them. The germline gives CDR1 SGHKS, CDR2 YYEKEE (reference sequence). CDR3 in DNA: TGTGCCAGCAGCCTAATTCAGGGAAGGAGAAGCTATGGCTACACCTTC. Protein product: CASSLIQGRRSYGYTF.

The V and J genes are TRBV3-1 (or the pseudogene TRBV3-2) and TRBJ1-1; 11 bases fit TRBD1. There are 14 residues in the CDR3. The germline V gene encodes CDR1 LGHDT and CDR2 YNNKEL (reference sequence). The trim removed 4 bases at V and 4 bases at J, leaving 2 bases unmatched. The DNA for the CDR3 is TGTGCCAGCAGCCTGGGACAGGGGGTCACTGAAGCTTTCTTT. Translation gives CASSLGQGVTEAFF.

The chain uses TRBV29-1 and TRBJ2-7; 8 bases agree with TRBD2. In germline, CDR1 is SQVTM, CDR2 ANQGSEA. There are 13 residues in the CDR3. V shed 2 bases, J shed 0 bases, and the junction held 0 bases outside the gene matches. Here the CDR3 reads CSVESGSSYEQYF. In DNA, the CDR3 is TGCAGCGTTGAAAGCGGGAGCTCCTACGAGCAGTACTTC.

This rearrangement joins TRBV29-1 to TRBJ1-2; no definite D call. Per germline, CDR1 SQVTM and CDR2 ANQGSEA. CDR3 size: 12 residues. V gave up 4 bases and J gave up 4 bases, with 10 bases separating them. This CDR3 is CSVGESGYGYTF. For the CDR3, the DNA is TGCAGCGTTGGTGAGTCCGGCTATGGCTACACCTTC.

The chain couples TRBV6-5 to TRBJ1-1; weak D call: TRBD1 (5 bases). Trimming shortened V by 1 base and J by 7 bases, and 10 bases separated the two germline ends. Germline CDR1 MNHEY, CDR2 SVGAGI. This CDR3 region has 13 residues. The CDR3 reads CASSYYQGLEAFF. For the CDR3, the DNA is TGTGCCAGCAGTTACTACCAGGGCCTTGAAGCTTTCTTT.

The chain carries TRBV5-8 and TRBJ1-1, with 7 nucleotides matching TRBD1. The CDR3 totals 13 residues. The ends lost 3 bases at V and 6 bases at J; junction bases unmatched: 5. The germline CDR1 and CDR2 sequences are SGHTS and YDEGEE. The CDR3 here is CASSYDRAAEAFF. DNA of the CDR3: TGTGCCAGCAGCTATGACAGGGCAGCTGAAGCTTTCTTT.

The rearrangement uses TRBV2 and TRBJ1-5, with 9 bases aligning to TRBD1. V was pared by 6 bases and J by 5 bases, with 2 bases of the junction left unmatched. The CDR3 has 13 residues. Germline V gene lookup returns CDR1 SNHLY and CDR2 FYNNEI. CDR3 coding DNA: TGTGCCAGCAGCCGACAGGGGGATCAGCCCCAGCATTTT. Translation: CASSRQGDQPQHF.

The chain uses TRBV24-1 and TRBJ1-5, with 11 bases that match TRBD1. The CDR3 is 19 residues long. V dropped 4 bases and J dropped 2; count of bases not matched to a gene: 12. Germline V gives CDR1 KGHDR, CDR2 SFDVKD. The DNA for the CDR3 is TGTGCCACCAGTGACCATGGACAGGGGGCGGTCGGGGGCAATCAGCCCCAGCATTTT. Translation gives CATSDHGQGAVGGNQPQHF.

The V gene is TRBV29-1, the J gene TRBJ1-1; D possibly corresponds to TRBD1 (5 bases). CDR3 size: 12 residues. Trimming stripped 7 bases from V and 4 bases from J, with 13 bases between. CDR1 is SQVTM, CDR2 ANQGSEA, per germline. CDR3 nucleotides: TGCAGCGCGGTCTTGGGGGGCACTGAAGCTTTCTTT. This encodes CSAVLGGTEAFF.

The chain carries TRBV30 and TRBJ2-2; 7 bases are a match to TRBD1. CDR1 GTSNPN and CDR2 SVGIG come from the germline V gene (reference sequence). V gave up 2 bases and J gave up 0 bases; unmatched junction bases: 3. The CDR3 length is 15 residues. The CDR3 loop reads CAWSRDRSNTGELFF. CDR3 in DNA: TGTGCCTGGAGTCGGGACAGATCGAACACCGGGGAGCTGTTTTTT.

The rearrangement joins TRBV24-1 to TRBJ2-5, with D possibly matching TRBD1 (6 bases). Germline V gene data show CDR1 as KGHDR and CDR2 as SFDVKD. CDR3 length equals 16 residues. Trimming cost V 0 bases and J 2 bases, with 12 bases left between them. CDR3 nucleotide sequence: TGTGCCACCAGTGATTTGGGGGTCGGACAGCAAGAGACCCAGTACTTC. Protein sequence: CATSDLGVGQQETQYF.

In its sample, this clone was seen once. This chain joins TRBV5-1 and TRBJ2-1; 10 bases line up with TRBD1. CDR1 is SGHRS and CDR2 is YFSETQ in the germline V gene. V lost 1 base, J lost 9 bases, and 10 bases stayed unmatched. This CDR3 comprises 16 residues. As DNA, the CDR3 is TGCGCCAGCAGCTTGCCTGCCGGGACAGGGGACGGTGAGCAGTTCTTC. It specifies CASSLPAGTGDGEQFF.

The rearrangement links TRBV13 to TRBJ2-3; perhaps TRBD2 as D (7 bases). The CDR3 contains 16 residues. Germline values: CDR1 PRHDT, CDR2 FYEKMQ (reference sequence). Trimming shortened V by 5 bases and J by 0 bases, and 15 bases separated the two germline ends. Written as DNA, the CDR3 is TGTGCCAGCAGCCTACGGGGGGCCTCTAGCACAGATACGCAGTATTTT. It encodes CASSLRGASSTDTQYF.

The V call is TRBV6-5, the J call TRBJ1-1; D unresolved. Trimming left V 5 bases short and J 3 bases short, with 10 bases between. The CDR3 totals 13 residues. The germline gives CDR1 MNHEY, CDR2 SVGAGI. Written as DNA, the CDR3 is TGTGCCAGCAGTATATCCGGGGACACTGAAGCTTTCTTT. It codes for CASSISGDTEAFF.